Given below is one T cell receptor (beta chain) in context. Its antigen remains unidentified. This sample is drawn from a study of graft-versus-host responses after intestinal transplantation. Study-wide background: Multivisceral, liver-intestinal, or isolated intestinal transplants were given to recipients. Among the recipients, all got anti-thymocyte globulin induction and then tacrolimus and steroids for about 3 years. General observations from the study: With peak circulating GvH clone levels came an association with early post-transplant HvG declines.

Some clones are missing from TCRdb's copy, which holds only in-frame ones; the method was immunoSEQ multiplex PCR. The table lists roughly 5,700 clones, approximately 76% of them singletons. Intraepithelial plus lamina propria lymphocytes were released by processing graft tissue. The CDR3 contains 14 residues. V was clipped by 4 bases and J by 0 bases, with 7 bases between them. Germline V CDR1 and CDR2: MGHDK, SYGVNS. This TCR was sampled from a human patient who received an intestinal transplant, so some T cells may come from the graft donor. The specimen comprised ileum tissue, sampled approximately 220 days after intestinal transplant. This sequence joins TRBV25-1 and TRBJ1-5; tentative D call: TRBD1 (5 bases). DNA for the CDR3: TGTGCCAGCAGTGGAGGGGCTAGCAATCAGCCCCAGCATTTT. Encoded protein: CASSGGASNQPQHF. Based on the CDR3 plus reference TRBV25-1 and TRBJ1-5, the full variable domain is EADIYQTPRYLVIGTGKKITLECSQTMGHDKMYWYQQDPGMELHLIHYSYGVNSTEKGDLSSESTVSRIRTEHFPLTLESARPSHTSQYLCASSGGASNQPQHFGDGTRLSIL.